This TCR beta chain was captured by sequencing in a study of blood T cells in healthy people across ages. This clonotype was observed a handful of times. Combining a sample-barcoded 5' primer with a J-beta primer mix, a second PCR ran for roughly 7 to 12 cycles. TCRdb re-called the 5' RACE reads with MiXCR, one entry per CDR3 protein. The table has 550,000 to 600,000 distinct CDR3 sequences, 27% seen once. The CDR3 loop spans 15 amino acids. Germline CDR1 is KGHSH and CDR2 is LQKENI. The ends lost 5 bases at V and 7 bases at J; junction bases unmatched: 5. V gene TRBV18 combines with J gene TRBJ2-1, with 13 nucleotides matching TRBD2. The sequenced sample was blood. The TCR was taken from a woman between 65 and 79 years old in good health. The CDR3 reads CASSSGLAGINEQFF. As DNA, the CDR3 is TGTGCCAGCTCATCGGGACTAGCGGGGATTAATGAGCAGTTCTTC.